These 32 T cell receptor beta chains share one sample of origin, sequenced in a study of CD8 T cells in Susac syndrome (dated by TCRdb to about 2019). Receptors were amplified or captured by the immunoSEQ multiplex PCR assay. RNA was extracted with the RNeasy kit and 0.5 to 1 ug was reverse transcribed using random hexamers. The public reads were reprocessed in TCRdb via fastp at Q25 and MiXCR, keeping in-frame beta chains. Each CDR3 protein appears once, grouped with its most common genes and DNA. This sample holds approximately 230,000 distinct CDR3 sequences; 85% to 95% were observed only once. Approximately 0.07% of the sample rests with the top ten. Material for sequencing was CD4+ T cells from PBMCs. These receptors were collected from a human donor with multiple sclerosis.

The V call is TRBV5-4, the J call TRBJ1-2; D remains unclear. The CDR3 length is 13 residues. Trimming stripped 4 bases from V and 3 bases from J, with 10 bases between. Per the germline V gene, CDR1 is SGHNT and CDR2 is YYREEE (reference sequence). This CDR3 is CASSATLDYGYTF. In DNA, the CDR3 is TGTGCCAGCAGCGCAACATTGGACTATGGCTACACCTTC.

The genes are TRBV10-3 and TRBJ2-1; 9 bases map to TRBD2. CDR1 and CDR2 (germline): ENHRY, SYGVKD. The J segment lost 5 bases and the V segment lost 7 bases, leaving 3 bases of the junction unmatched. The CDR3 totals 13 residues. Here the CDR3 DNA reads TGTGCCATCACCGCTAGCGGGAACAATGAGCAGTTCTTC. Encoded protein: CAITASGNNEQFF.

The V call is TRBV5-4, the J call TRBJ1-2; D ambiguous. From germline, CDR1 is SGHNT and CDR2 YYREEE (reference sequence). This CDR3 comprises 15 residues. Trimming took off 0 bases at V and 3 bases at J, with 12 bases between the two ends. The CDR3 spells CASSLVGSAYYGYTF. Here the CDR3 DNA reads TGTGCCAGCAGCTTGGTGGGCAGCGCATACTATGGCTACACCTTC.

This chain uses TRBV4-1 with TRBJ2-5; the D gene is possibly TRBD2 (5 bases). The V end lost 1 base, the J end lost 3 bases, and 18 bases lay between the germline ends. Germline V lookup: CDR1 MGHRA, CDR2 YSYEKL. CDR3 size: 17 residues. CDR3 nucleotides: TGCGCCAGCAGCCAAGTCGGTCTCGAGGGCGATGAAGAGACCCAGTACTTC. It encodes CASSQVGLEGDEETQYF.

CDR3 residues: CASSLGDRDHTQYF. As DNA, the CDR3 is TGTGCCAGCAGCTTAGGGGACAGGGACCATACGCAGTATTTT. This chain links TRBV7-8 with TRBJ2-3; 9 bases align to TRBD1. Germline lookup yields CDR1 SGHVS and CDR2 FQNEAQ. This CDR3 comprises 14 residues. The junction had 3 bases not matched to a gene; V was cut back by 1 base and J by 7 bases.

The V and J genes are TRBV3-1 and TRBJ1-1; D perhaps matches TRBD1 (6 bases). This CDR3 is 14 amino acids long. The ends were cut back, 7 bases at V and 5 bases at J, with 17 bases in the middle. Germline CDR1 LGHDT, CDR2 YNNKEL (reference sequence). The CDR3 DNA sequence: TGTGCCAGCACTTCCGGGGGCAGGGAGACTGAAGCTTTCTTT. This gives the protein CASTSGGRETEAFF. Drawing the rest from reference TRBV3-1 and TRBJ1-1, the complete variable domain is DTAVSQTPKYLVTQMGNDKSIKCEQNLGHDTMYWYKQDSKKFLKIMFSYNNKELIINETVPNRFSPKSPDKAHLNLHINSLELGDSAVYFCASTSGGRETEAFFGQGTRLTVV.

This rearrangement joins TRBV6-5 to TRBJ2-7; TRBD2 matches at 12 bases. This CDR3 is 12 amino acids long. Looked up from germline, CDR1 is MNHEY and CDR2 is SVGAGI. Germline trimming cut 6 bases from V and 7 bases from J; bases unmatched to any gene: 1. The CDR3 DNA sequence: TGTGCCAGCAGAGGACTAGCGGGAGAGCAGTACGTC. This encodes CASRGLAGEQYV.

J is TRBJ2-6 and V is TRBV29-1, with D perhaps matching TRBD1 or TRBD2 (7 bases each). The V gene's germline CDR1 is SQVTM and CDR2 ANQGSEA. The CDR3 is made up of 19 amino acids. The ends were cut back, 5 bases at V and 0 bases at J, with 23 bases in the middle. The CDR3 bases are TGCAGCGTTCATGGGACAGCACCGGGGGGATCCTCTGGGGCCAACGTCCTGACTTTC. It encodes CSVHGTAPGGSSGANVLTF.

The DNA for the CDR3 is TGTGCCAGCAATTCCGGGATCTCCGGCGGGGAGCAGTACTTC. Its translation is CASNSGISGGEQYF. The chain couples TRBV12-3 or TRBV12-4 to TRBJ2-7; weak D call: TRBD2 (5 bases). V lost 7 bases and J lost 7, with 20 bases in between. This CDR3 has 14 amino acids.

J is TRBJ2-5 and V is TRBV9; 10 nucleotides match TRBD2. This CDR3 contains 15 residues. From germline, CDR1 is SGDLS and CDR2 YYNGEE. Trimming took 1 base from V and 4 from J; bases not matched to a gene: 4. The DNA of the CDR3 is TGTGCCAGCAGCGTACTCGGGACTAGCGTAGAGACCCAGTACTTC. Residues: CASSVLGTSVETQYF.

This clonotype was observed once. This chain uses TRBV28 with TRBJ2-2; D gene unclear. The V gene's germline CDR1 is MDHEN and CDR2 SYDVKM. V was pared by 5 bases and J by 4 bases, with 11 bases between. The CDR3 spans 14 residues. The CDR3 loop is CASSVSPLTGELFF. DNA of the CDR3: TGTGCCAGCAGTGTGAGCCCTCTCACCGGGGAGCTGTTTTTT.

Here the CDR3 DNA reads TGTGCCAGTAGTATCCAAGCGGGGAACACCGGGGAGCTGTTTTTT. Its translation is CASSIQAGNTGELFF. The V gene is TRBV19, the J gene TRBJ2-2; possible D gene TRBD2, 6 bases. Trimming shortened V by 3 bases and J by 1 base, and 9 bases separated the two germline ends. The CDR3 has 15 amino acids. CDR1 is LNHDA and CDR2 is SQIVND in the germline V gene (reference sequence).

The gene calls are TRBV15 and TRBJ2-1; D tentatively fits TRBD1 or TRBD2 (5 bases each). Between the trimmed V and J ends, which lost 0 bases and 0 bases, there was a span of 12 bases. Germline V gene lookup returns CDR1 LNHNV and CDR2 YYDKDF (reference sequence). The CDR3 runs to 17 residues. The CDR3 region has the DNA TGTGCCACCAGCAGAGATCCCTGGGGGATCTCCTACAATGAGCAGTTCTTC. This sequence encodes CATSRDPWGISYNEQFF.

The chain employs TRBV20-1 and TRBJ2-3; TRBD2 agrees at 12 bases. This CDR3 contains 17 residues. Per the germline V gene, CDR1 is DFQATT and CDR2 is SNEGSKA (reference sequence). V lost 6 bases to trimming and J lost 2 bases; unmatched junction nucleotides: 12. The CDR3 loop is CSATTTSGGSHTDTQYF. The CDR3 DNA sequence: TGCAGTGCGACCACGACTAGCGGGGGATCACACACAGATACGCAGTATTTT.

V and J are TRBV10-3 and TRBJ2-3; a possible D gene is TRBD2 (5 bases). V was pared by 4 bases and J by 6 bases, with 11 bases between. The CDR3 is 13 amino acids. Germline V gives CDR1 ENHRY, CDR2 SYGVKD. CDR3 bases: TGTGCCATCAGTGTGCTAGCCTCGGATACGCAGTATTTT. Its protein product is CAISVLASDTQYF.

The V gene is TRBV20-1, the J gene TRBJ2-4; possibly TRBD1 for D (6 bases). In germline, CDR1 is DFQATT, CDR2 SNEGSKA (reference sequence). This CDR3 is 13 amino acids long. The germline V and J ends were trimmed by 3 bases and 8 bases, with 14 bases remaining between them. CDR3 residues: CSARSPGADIQYF. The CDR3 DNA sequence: TGCAGTGCTAGGAGCCCAGGGGCGGACATTCAGTACTTC.

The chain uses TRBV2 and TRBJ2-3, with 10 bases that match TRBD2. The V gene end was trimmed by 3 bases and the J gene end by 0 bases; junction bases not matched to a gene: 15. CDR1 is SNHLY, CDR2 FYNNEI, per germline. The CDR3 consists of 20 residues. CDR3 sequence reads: CASSDPTSGPEPASTDTQYF. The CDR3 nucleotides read TGTGCCAGCAGTGACCCGACTAGCGGGCCCGAGCCCGCTAGCACAGATACGCAGTATTTT.

This CDR3 is CASRGTGDQPQHF. The CDR3 region has the DNA TGTGCCAGCAGAGGGACAGGGGACCAGCCCCAGCATTTT. The genes are TRBV25-1 and TRBJ1-5; 10 bases fit TRBD1. Losses at the gene ends were 6 bases for V and 7 bases for J; bases not matched to a gene: 3. The CDR3 loop spans 13 amino acids. In germline, CDR1 is MGHDK, CDR2 SYGVNS.

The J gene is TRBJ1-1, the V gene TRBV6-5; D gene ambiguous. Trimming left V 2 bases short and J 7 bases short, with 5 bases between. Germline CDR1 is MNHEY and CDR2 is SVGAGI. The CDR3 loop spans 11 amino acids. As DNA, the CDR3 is TGTGCCAGCAGTTACGGGTTTGAAGCTTTCTTT. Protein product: CASSYGFEAFF.

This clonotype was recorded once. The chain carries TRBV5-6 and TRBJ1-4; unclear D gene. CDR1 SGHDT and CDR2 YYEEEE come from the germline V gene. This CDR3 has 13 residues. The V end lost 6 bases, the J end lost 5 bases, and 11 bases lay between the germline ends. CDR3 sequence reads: CASTYASNEKLFF. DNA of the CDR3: TGTGCCAGCACCTACGCCTCGAATGAAAAACTGTTTTTT.

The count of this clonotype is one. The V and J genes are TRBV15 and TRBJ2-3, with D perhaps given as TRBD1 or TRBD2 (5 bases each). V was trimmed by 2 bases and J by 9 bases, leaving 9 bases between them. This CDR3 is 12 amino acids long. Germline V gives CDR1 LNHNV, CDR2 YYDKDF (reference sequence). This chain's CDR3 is CATSRTGDTQYF. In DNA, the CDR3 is TGTGCCACCAGCAGAACCGGGGACACGCAGTATTTT. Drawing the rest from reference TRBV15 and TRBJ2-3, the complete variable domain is DAMVIQNPRYQVTQFGKPVTLSCSQTLNHNVMYWYQQKSSQAPKLLFHYYDKDFNNEADTPDNFQSRRPNTSFCFLDIRSPGLGDTAMYLCATSRTGDTQYFGPGTRLTVL.

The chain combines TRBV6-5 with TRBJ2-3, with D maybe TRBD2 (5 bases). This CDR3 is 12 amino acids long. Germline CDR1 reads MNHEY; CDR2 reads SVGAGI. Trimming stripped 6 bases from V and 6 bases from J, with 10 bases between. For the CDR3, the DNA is TGTGCCAGCAGCCAAGGGAGCGATACGCAGTATTTT. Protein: CASSQGSDTQYF.

The CDR3 sequence: CASSLVRGATDTQYF. DNA of the CDR3: TGTGCCAGCAGCTTGGTCAGGGGGGCCACAGATACGCAGTATTTT. The rearrangement uses TRBV5-4 and TRBJ2-3; TRBD1 might be the D (7 bases). Germline V gene sequence: CDR1 SGHNT, CDR2 YYREEE (reference sequence). Trimming pared 0 bases from V and 2 bases from J, leaving 10 bases between. The CDR3 has 15 residues.

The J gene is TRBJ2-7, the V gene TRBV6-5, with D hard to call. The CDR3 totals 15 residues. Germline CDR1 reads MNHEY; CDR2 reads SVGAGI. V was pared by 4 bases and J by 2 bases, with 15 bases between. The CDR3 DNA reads TGTGCCAGCAGTTCCCCGCAAAGATCGCCCTACGAGCAGTACGTC. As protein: CASSSPQRSPYEQYV.

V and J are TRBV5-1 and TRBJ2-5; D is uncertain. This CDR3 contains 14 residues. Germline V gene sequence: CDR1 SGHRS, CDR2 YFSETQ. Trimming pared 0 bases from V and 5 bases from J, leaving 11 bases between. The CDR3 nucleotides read TGCGCCAGCAGCTTGGCGGTGGTCGGGGAGACCCAGTACTTC. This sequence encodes CASSLAVVGETQYF.

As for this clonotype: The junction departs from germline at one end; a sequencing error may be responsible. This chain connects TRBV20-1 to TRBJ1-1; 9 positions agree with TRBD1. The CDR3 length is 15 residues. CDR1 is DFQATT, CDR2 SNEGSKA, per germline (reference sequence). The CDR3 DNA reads TGCAGTGCTGGAGAACCAGACAGGGGGGACACTGAAGCTTTCTTT. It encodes CSAGEPDRGDTEAFF.

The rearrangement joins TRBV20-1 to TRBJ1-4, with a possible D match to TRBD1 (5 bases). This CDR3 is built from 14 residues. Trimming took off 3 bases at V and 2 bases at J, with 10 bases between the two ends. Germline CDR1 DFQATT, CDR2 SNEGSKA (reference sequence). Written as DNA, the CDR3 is TGCAGTGCTAGGCTCCAGGGTACTAATGAAAAACTGTTTTTT. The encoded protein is CSARLQGTNEKLFF.

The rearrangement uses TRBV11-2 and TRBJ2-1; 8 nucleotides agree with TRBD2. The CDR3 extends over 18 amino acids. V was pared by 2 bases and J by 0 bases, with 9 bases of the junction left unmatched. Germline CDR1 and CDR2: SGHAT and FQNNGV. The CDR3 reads CASSLSGGGHSSYNEQFF. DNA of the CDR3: TGTGCCAGCAGCTTATCGGGGGGGGGCCACAGCTCCTACAATGAGCAGTTCTTC.

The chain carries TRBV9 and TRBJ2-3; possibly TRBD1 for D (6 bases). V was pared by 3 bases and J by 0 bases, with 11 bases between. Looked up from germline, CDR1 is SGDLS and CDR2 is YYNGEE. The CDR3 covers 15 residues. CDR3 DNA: TGTGCCAGCAGCGCCCGGACAGCAAGCACAGATACGCAGTATTTT. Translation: CASSARTASTDTQYF.

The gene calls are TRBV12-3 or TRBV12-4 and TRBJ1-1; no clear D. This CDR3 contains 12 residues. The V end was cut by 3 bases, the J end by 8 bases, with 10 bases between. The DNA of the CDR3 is TGTGCCAGCAGTTTGGAATCGGGGGAAGCTTTCTTT. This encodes CASSLESGEAFF.

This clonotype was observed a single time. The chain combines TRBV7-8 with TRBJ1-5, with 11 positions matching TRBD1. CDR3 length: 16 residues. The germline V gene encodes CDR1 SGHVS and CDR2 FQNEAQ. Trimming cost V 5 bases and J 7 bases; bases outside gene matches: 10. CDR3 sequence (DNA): TGTGCCAGCAGCCTCCGGGACAGGGGGTCTCAGCAGCCCCAGCATTTT. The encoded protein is CASSLRDRGSQQPQHF.

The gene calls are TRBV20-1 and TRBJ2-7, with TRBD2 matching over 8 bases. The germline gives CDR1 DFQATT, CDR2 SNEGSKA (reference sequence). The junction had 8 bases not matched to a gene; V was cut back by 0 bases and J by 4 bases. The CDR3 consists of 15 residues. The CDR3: CSARDLAGGGYEQYV. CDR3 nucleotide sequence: TGCAGTGCTAGAGATCTCGCGGGAGGAGGGTACGAGCAGTACGTC.